This T cell receptor (beta chain) originates from a study of cytomegalovirus exposure and HLA in healthy donors. About this clone itself: Its specificity is not known.

The study, taken as a whole, reports: In a later analysis, TCR beta V- and J-gene trimming showed a link to a missense DCLRE1C variant.

The PCR was carried out with 60 Vbeta primers and 13 Jbeta primers. Method: immunoSEQ multiplex PCR; TCRdb's copy keeps in-frame clones and lacks some. Among approximately 150,000 clones, over 75% were seen once, and the ten largest hold 2.5% to 3%. CDR3 length equals 16 residues. Trimming at V came to 4 bases and at J to 4 bases, leaving 5 bases not matched to a gene. CDR1 and CDR2 (germline): MNHEY, SMNVEV (reference sequence). Sequences were obtained from PBMCs. The clonotype was recovered from a woman aged 25 to 39 in good health and CMV-seronegative. The chain carries TRBV27 and TRBJ2-3; 13 nucleotides line up with TRBD2. The CDR3 DNA sequence: TGTGCCAGCAGTTCTCGACTAGCGGGAGGAGCAGATACGCAGTATTTT. Translating it yields CASSSRLAGGADTQYF.